This entry is about one T cell receptor beta chain. In the PCR, 60 Vbeta and 13 Jbeta primers were used. Assay used: immunoSEQ multiplex PCR; TCRdb lists only in-frame clones, some missing. The profile shows some 130,000 clones, roughly 70% of them singletons. The length of the CDR3 is 17 residues. V was clipped by 3 bases and J by 2 bases; unmatched bases: 11. Looked up from germline, CDR1 is LNHNV and CDR2 is YYDKDF (reference sequence). The data derive from a study of cytomegalovirus exposure and HLA in healthy donors. The clonotype originates from a man aged 35-49 years in good health and CMV-seronegative. Sequencing was done on a sample of PBMCs. The rearrangement links TRBV15 to TRBJ2-5, with TRBD1 matching over 8 bases. CDR3: CATSRDTGTGLQETQYF. The CDR3 nucleotides are TGTGCCACCAGCAGGGACACCGGGACAGGACTTCAAGAGACCCAGTACTTC.